The 3 T cell receptor beta chains below all came from one sample that was sequenced in a study of cytotoxic CD8 clonotypes in ibrutinib-treated CLL. Some clones are missing from TCRdb's copy, which holds only in-frame ones; the method was immunoSEQ multiplex PCR. The sample includes around 250,000 clones, 70% seen only once; the top ten take 15% to 17%. Sequencing used PBMCs, obtained after 24 months of ibrutinib treatment. The receptors were gathered from a human donor with chronic lymphocytic leukemia.

The chain has TRBV28 and TRBJ1-3; 9 bases map to TRBD1. Per germline, CDR1 MDHEN and CDR2 SYDVKM. The ends lost 3 bases at V and 4 bases at J; junction bases unmatched: 10. This CDR3 comprises 17 residues. The CDR3 nucleotides are TGTGCCAGCAGTTTGGACAGGGGAACTACTGGGGGAAACACCATATATTTT. Translated, it gives CASSLDRGTTGGNTIYF.

The chain links TRBV27 to TRBJ1-5; D is perhaps TRBD1 (6 bases). The V gene's germline CDR1 is MNHEY and CDR2 SMNVEV (reference sequence). The CDR3 spans 13 residues. The V end was cut by 6 bases, the J end by 6 bases, with 12 bases between. The chain's CDR3 is CASRLQGSQPQHF. Written as DNA, the CDR3 is TGTGCCAGCAGGTTACAGGGAAGTCAGCCCCAGCATTTT.

The gene calls are TRBV6-6 and TRBJ2-2; TRBD2 might be the D (6 bases). Germline-derived CDR1 and CDR2 are MNHNY and SVGAGI (reference sequence). The CDR3 length is 15 residues. Deletions cut 5 bases from V and 2 bases from J, with 12 bases between. The CDR3 DNA reads TGTGCCAGCAGTGGGACTGGGACTAACACCGGGGAGCTGTTTTTT. Translation gives CASSGTGTNTGELFF.